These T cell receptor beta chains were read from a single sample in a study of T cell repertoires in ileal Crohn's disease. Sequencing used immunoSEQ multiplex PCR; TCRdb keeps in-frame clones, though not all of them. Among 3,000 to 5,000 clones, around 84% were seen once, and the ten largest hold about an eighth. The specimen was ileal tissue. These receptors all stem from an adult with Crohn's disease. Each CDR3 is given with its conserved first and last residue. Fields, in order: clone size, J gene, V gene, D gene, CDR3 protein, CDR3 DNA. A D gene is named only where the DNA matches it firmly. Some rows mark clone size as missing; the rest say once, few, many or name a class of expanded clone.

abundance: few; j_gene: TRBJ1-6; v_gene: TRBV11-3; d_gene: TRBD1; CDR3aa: CASSPRTGSGNSPLHF; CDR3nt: TGTGCCAGCAGCCCGCGGACAGGGAGTGGTAATTCACCCCTCCACTTT
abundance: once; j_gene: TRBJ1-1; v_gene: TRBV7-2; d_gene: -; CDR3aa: CASSLRGATEAFF; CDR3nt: TGTGCCAGCAGCTTAAGGGGTGCCACTGAAGCTTTCTTT
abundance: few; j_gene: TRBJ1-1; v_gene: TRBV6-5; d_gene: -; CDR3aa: CASSYSPGLNTEAFF; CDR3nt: TGTGCCAGCAGTTACTCGCCAGGGTTGAACACTGAAGCTTTCTTT
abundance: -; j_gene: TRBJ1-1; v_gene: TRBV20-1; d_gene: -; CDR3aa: CSTGTNTEAFF; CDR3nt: TGCAGTACAGGGACGAACACTGAAGCTTTCTTT
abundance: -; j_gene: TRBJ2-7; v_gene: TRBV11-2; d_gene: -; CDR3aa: CASSPPSGPYEQYF; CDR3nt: TGTGCCAGCAGCCCTCCCTCAGGGCCCTACGAGCAGTACTTC
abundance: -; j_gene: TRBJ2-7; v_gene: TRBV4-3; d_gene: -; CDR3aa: CASSQDQRGSYEQYF; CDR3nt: TGCGCCAGCAGCCAAGATCAGAGAGGCTCCTACGAGCAGTACTTC
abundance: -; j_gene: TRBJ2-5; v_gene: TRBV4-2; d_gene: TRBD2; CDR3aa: CASSQGTSGGARETQYF; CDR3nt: TGTGCCAGCAGCCAAGGGACTAGCGGGGGGGCTAGGGAGACCCAGTACTTC
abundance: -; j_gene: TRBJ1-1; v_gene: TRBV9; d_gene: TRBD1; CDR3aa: CASSEGQGSEAFF; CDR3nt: TGTGCCAGCAGCGAGGGACAGGGGAGTGAAGCTTTCTTT
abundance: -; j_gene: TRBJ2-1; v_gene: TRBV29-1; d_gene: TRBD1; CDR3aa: CSVIFRGPYNEQFF; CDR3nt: TGCAGCGTTATATTCAGGGGGCCCTACAATGAGCAGTTCTTC
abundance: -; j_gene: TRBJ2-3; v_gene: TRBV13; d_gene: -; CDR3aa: CASSSRADTDTQYF; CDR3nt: TGTGCCAGCAGCTCCAGGGCGGACACAGATACGCAGTATTTT
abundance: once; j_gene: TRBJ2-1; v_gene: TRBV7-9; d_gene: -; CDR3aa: CASSFLANEQFF; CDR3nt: TGTGCCAGCAGCTTCCTCGCGAATGAGCAGTTCTTC
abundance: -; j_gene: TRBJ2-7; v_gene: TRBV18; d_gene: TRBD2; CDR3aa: CASSPGLAGKRYEQYF; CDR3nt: TGTGCCAGCTCACCCGGACTAGCGGGGAAAAGGTACGAGCAGTACTTC
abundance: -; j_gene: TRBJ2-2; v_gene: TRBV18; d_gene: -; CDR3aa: CASSPSVSAGQSGELFF; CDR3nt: TGTGCCAGCTCACCATCAGTTTCGGCGGGGCAGAGCGGGGAGCTGTTTTTT
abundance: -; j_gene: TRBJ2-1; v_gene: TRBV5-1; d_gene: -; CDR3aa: CASSLAGSGLGEQFF; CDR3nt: TGCGCCAGCAGCTTGGCTGGGTCAGGGCTTGGTGAGCAGTTCTTC
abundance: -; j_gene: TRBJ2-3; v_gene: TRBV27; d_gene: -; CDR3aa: CASSFASSSTDTQYF; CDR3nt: TGTGCCAGCAGTTTTGCTAGCAGCAGCACAGATACGCAGTATTTT
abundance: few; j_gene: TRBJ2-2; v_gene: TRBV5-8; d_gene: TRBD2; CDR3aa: CASSKTGGGVNTGELFF; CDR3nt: TGTGCCAGCAGCAAAACCGGCGGGGGGGTGAACACCGGGGAGCTGTTTTTT
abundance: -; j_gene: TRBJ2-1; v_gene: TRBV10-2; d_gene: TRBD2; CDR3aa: CASSEDLAGGLNEQFF; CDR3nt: TGCGCCAGCAGTGAGGATCTAGCGGGGGGGCTAAATGAGCAGTTCTTC
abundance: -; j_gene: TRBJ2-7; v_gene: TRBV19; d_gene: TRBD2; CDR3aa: CASSIQRGNYEQYF; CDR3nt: TGTGCCAGTAGTATCCAGCGGGGGAACTACGAGCAGTACTTC
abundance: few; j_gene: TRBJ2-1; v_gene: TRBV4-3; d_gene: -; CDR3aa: CASSQEEGNEQFF; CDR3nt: TGCGCCAGCAGCCAAGAGGAGGGGAATGAGCAGTTCTTC
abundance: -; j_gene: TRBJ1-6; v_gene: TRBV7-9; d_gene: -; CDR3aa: CASSLGTASSYNSPLHF; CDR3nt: TGTGCCAGCAGCTTAGGGACAGCGAGCTCCTATAATTCACCCCTCCACTTT
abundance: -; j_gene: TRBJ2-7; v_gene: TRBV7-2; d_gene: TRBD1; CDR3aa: CASSLDRQGYYEQYF; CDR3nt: TGTGCCAGCAGCTTAGATAGACAGGGCTATTACGAGCAGTACTTC
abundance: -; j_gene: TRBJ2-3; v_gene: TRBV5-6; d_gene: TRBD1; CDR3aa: CASSVSLGGGSQYF; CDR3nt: TGTGCCAGCAGCGTCTCGTTAGGGGGCGGTTCGCAGTATTTT
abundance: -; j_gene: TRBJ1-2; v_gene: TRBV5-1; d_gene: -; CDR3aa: CASSPARVRYGYTF; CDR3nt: TGCGCCAGCAGCCCGGCCCGGGTTAGGTATGGCTACACCTTC
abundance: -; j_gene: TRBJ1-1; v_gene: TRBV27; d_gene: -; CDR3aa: CASIISWGVNTEAFF; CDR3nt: TGTGCCAGCATTATTTCGTGGGGGGTGAACACTGAAGCTTTCTTT
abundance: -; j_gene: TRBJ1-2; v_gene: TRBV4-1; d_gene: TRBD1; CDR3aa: CASSQDLRDRGRGNYGYTF; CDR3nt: TGCGCCAGCAGCCAAGATCTCCGGGACAGGGGGCGCGGGAACTATGGCTACACCTTC
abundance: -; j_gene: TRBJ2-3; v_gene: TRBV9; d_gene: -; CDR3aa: CASSVVGGSRDTQYF; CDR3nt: TGTGCCAGCAGCGTAGTTGGCGGGTCCCGGGATACGCAGTATTTT
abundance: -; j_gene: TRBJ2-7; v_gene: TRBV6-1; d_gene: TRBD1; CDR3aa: CASSIRDRGLGQYF; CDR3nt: TGTGCCAGCAGTATACGGGACAGGGGACTTGGGCAGTACTTC
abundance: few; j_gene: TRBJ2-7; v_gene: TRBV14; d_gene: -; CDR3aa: CASSRGYEQYF; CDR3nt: TGTGCCAGCAGCAGGGGGTACGAGCAGTACTTC
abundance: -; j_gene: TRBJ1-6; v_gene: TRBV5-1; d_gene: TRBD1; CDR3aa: CASSLGQGASSPLHF; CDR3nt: TGCGCCAGCAGCTTGGGACAGGGGGCGAGTTCACCCCTCCACTTT
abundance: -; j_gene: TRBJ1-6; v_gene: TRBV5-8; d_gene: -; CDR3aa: CASSFDRWSSYNSPLHF; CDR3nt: TGTGCCAGCAGCTTCGATCGATGGAGCTCCTATAATTCACCCCTCCACTTT
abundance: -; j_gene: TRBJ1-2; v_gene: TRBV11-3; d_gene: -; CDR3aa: CASSPFSGGYTF; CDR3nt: TGTGCCAGCAGCCCCTTTTCGGGAGGCTACACCTTC
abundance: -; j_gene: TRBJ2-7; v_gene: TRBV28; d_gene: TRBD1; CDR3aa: CASSSGQGYEQYF; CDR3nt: TGTGCCAGCAGCTCGGGACAGGGCTACGAGCAGTACTTC
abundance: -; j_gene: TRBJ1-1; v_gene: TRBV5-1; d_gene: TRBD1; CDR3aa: CASSRQGATEAFF; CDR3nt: TGCGCCAGCAGCCGACAGGGGGCTACTGAAGCTTTCTTT
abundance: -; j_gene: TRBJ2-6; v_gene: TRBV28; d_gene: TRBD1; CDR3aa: CASSSTGTGAPGRHSGANVLTF; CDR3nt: TGTGCCAGCAGTTCCACCGGGACAGGGGCCCCCGGTAGACACTCTGGGGCCAACGTCCTGACTTTC
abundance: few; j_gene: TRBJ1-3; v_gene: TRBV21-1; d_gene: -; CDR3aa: CASIGATRPGNTIYF; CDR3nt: TGTGCCAGCATAGGGGCCACCCGTCCAGGAAACACCATATATTTT
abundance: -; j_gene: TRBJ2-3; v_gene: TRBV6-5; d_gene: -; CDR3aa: CASSYSERPADTQYF; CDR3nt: TGTGCCAGCAGTTACTCTGAGCGGCCGGCAGATACGCAGTATTTT
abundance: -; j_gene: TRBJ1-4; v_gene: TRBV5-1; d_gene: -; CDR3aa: CASSRQAPNEKLFF; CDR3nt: TGCGCCAGCAGCAGACAGGCACCTAATGAAAAACTGTTTTTT
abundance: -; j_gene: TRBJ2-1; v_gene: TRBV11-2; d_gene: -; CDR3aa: CASSLDHYEQFF; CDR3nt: TGTGCCAGCAGCTTAGATCATTATGAGCAGTTCTTC
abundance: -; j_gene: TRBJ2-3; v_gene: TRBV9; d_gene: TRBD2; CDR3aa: CASSVTSGESTDTQYF; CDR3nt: TGTGCCAGCAGCGTTACTAGCGGGGAAAGCACAGATACGCAGTATTTT
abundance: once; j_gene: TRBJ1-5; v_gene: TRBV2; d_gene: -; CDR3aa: CASSERWGQDQPQHF; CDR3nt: TGTGCCAGCAGTGAACGTTGGGGCCAGGATCAGCCCCAGCATTTT